This T cell receptor beta chain was sequenced during a study of memory CD4+ T cells and cytomegalovirus serostatus. Study-wide findings and caveats: 67 of 164 known CMV-associated TCRbeta sequences appeared in CD4+ memory. A US-trained random forest predicted CMV serostatus with median AUC around 0.92.

Trimming took off 2 bases at V and 8 bases at J, with 10 bases between the two ends. The CDR3 is made up of 13 amino acids. The V gene's germline CDR1 is SGHTA and CDR2 FQGTGA. The sort gate was single viable CD3+CD4+CD8-CD45RO+ cells for memory CD4+ T cells. After thawing, CD4+ T cells were positively selected. The protocol was immunoSEQ multiplex PCR, while the TCRdb copy is restricted to in-frame clones and leaves out a portion. Of about 52,000 clones listed, about 80% are singletons. Note on this clone: Its matching antigen is unknown.

The chain joins TRBV7-3 to TRBJ2-1, with TRBD1 as a possible D gene (5 bases). The sequencing input was memory CD4+ T cells from blood. The clonotype was recovered from an adult in good health and CMV-seropositive. CDR3 amino acids: CASSLGQRDEQFF. In nucleotides, the CDR3 is TGTGCCAGCAGCTTAGGACAAAGGGATGAGCAGTTCTTC.